The rows below give T cell receptor beta chains drawn from one sample of a study of radiation and T cells in renal cell carcinoma. This table comes from immunoSEQ multiplex PCR, and its TCRdb copy is limited to in-frame clones, with some not included. The profile shows fewer than 200,000 clones, less than 90% of them singletons. Sequencing was performed on blood, taken from a patient whose treatment included radiotherapy and nephrectomy. These receptors came from a woman between 50 and 59 years old with renal cell carcinoma. Each CDR3 is given with its conserved first and last residue. Each record gives: clone size, J gene, D gene, V gene, CDR3 DNA, CDR3 protein. The D gene is left open where the match is weak. For some rows the clone size is stated as once, few or many, or as a class when expanded; others skip it.

- TRBJ2-3 TRBD1 TRBV10-3 TGTGCCATCAGCGAGACAGGGAACACAGATACGCAGTATTTT CAISETGNTDTQYF
- TRBJ1-2 - TRBV6-6 TGTGCCAGCAGTAAGGACATGGGAGGCTACACCTTC CASSKDMGGYTF
- TRBJ2-7 - TRBV6-1 TGTGCCAGCAGTGACACTGGCAGAACCTACGAGCAGTACTTC CASSDTGRTYEQYF
- TRBJ1-3 - TRBV4-2 TGTGCCAGCAGCCAAGCAGGCGGGAACTCTGGAAACACCATATATTTT CASSQAGGNSGNTIYF
- TRBJ2-3 TRBD2 TRBV6-6 TGTGCCAGCAGGCAGACGGGGGGGGATACGCAGTATTTT CASRQTGGDTQYF
once TRBJ2-6 - TRBV6-6 TGTGCCAGCAGTTACCATGGGGCTGGGGCCAACGTCCTGACTTTC CASSYHGAGANVLTF
- TRBJ1-6 TRBD1 TRBV6-6 TGTGCCAGCAGCTGGGACAGGGGTAATTCACCCCTCCACTTT CASSWDRGNSPLHF
- TRBJ2-2 - TRBV6-1 TGTGCCAGCTCTAAAGACACCGGGGAGCTGTTTTTT CASSKDTGELFF
- TRBJ1-3 - TRBV9 TGTGCCAGCAGCGTGAGCGGGACCGGCCAATTTGTGGGAAACACCATATATTTT CASSVSGTGQFVGNTIYF
- TRBJ1-1 TRBD1 TRBV5-5 TGTGCCAGCAGCCGTTACCGGGACAGGGGGTTGAACACTGAAGCTTTCTTT CASSRYRDRGLNTEAFF
- TRBJ1-1 - TRBV5-1 TGCGCCAGCAGCTTGTTGGGGGGACTCAACACTGAAGCTTTCTTT CASSLLGGLNTEAFF
- TRBJ1-6 - TRBV19 TGTGCCAGTAGCGACATCAGCTCCTATAATTCACCCCTCCACTTT CASSDISSYNSPLHF
once TRBJ2-5 - TRBV5-4 TGTGCCAGCAGCCTTGGGATGGGTCACCAAGAGACCCAGTACTTC CASSLGMGHQETQYF
few TRBJ1-1 TRBD1 TRBV18 TGTGCCAGCTCACCAAGGACAGGTCAGAACACTGAAGCTTTCTTT CASSPRTGQNTEAFF
- TRBJ2-2 TRBD2 TRBV29-1 TGCAGCGTTGAATTAAGTATAGCGGGGGGGACCGGGGAGCTGTTTTTT CSVELSIAGGTGELFF
- TRBJ2-2 - TRBV9 TGTGCCAGCAGCAGGACCGGGGAGCTGTTTTTT CASSRTGELFF
- TRBJ1-5 TRBD1 TRBV18 TGTGCCAGCTCACCAGGACAGGGAGGGCAGCCCCAGCATTTT CASSPGQGGQPQHF
- TRBJ2-5 - TRBV14 TGTGCCAGCAGCCAAGTTTTAGAGGCGGAGACCCAGTACTTC CASSQVLEAETQYF
- TRBJ2-7 - TRBV10-2 TGCGCCAGCAGTGAAGGCCAGGGCTACGAGCAGTACTTC CASSEGQGYEQYF
- TRBJ2-7 - TRBV2 TGTGCCAGCAGTATAGCCGCACAAGTAACCTACGAGCAGTACTTC CASSIAAQVTYEQYF
once TRBJ2-5 TRBD1 TRBV6-5 TGTGCCAGCAGCTGGGGGACAGGGAAAGAGACCCAGTACTTC CASSWGTGKETQYF
- TRBJ1-3 - TRBV7-9 TGTGCCAGCAGCCACGTAAGACAGGCGCCCTCTGGAAACACCATATATTTT CASSHVRQAPSGNTIYF
- TRBJ1-6 - TRBV6-5 TGTGCCAGCAGTTTGGGGACTAGGGGATCACCCCTCCACTTT CASSLGTRGSPLHF
- TRBJ2-2 - TRBV29-1 TGCAGCGCCCCTGGACAGCCGAACACCGGGGAGCTGTTTTTT CSAPGQPNTGELFF
- TRBJ1-2 TRBD1 TRBV6-5 TGTGCCAGCAGTTCCTACAGGGGAGGCTATGGCTACACCTTC CASSSYRGGYGYTF
- TRBJ1-2 - TRBV5-1 TGCGCCAGCAGCTTGGGGCAGCACTATGGCTACACCTTC CASSLGQHYGYTF
- TRBJ2-1 TRBD1 TRBV7-6 TGTGCCAGCAGCTATGCACCACCTTGGGGGACAGGGGTCTACAATGAGCAGTTCTTC CASSYAPPWGTGVYNEQFF
- TRBJ2-2 - TRBV6-4 TGTGCCAGCAGTGACTCCGGGGAGCTGTTTTTT CASSDSGELFF
few TRBJ1-2 - TRBV29-1 TGCAGCGTACCCCAGGACTACCGGGGATATGGCTACACCTTC CSVPQDYRGYGYTF
- TRBJ1-5 - TRBV19 TGTGCCAGTGCAGGGCACAAACAGCCCCAGCATTTT CASAGHKQPQHF